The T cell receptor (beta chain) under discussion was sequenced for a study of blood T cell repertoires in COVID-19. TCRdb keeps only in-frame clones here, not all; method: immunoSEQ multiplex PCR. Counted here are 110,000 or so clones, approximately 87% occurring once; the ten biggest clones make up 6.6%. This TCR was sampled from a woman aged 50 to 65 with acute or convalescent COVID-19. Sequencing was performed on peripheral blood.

CDR3: CASSFQTGGAQHTQYF. The CDR3 DNA sequence: TGTGCCAGCAGCTTCCAGACGGGGGGGGCCCAGCATACGCAGTATTTT. The V and J genes are TRBV7-8 and TRBJ2-3; 8 bases agree with TRBD2. CDR3 length: 16 residues. V was clipped by 3 bases and J by 7 bases; unmatched bases: 12. Looked up from germline, CDR1 is SGHVS and CDR2 is FQNEAQ.